Reported below is one T cell receptor beta chain. These data originate in a study of T cell changes during pregnancy in multiple sclerosis. This CDR3 has 14 residues. The V gene's germline CDR1 is SQVTM and CDR2 ANQGSEA. V was pared by 7 bases and J by 0 bases, with 12 bases between. Measured with immunoSEQ multiplex PCR; TCRdb has only the in-frame clones, and not every one. The sample consists of some 77,000 clones, approximately 94% of them appearing once. V usage is TRBV29-1 and J usage is TRBJ2-2, with D unclear. The sequence derives from a female donor in good health, enrolled as a control in a pregnancy study. The sequenced sample was peripheral blood, obtained after pregnancy. The CDR3 DNA is TGCAGCGCGCCCACACCCTCGAACACCGGGGAGCTGTTTTTT. As protein: CSAPTPSNTGELFF.